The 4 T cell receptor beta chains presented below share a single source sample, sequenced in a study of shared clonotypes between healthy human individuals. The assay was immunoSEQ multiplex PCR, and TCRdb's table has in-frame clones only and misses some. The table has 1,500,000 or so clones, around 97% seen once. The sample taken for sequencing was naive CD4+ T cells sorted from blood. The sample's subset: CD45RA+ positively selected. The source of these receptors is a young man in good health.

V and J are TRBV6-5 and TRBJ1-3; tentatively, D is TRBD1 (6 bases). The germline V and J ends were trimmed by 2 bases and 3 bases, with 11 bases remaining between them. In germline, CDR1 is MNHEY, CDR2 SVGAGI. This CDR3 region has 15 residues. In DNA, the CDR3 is TGTGCCAGCAGTTACAGGGGGTGGGGTGGAAACACCATATATTTT. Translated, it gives CASSYRGWGGNTIYF.

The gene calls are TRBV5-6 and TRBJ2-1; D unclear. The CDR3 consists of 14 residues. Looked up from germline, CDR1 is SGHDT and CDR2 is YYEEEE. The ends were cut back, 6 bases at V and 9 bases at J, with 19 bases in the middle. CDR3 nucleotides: TGTGCCAGCACCCCCGGGCCGGGCACGGTTGAGCAGTTCTTC. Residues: CASTPGPGTVEQFF.

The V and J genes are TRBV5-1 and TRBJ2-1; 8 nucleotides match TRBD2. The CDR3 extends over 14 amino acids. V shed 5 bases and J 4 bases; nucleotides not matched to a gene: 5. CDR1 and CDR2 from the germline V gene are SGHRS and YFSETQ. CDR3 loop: CASRGAGAYNEQFF. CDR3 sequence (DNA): TGCGCCAGCAGAGGAGCGGGAGCGTACAATGAGCAGTTCTTC.

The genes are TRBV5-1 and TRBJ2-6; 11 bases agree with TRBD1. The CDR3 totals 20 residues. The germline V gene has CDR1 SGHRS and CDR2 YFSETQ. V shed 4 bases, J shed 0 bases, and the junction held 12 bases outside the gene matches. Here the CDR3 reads CASSPPSTGTGGSGANVLTF. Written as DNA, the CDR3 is TGCGCCAGCAGCCCACCTTCAACCGGGACAGGGGGCTCTGGGGCCAACGTCCTGACTTTC.